This entry lists 24 T cell receptor beta chains sequenced from one sample in a study of cytomegalovirus exposure and HLA in healthy donors. PCR primers comprised 60 Vbeta and 13 Jbeta primers. Libraries were prepared by immunoSEQ multiplex PCR; TCRdb keeps only in-frame clonotypes and omits some of them. The sample holds 150,000 to 200,000 clones; about 69% are singletons and the top ten take roughly 2.5%. Sequenced sample: PBMCs. The source of these receptors is a human donor in good health.

The genes are TRBV9 and TRBJ2-3, with 12 bases that match TRBD1. Germline V gene sequence: CDR1 SGDLS, CDR2 YYNGEE. This CDR3 is 15 amino acids long. With 1 base clipped from V and 4 bases from J, the junction kept 1 base outside the gene matches. The CDR3 DNA follows: TGTGCCAGCAGCGTACGGGACAGGGGGCCAGATACGCAGTATTTT. Its protein product is CASSVRDRGPDTQYF.

In DNA form, the CDR3 reads TGTGCCAGCAGTAGCGGGGGGTTTACAGATACGCAGTATTTT. This gives the protein CASSSGGFTDTQYF. The chain carries TRBV5-4 and TRBJ2-3; 10 nucleotides line up with TRBD2. Trimming cost V 5 bases and J 3 bases; bases outside gene matches: 3. The CDR3 is 14 residues long. The germline V gene has CDR1 SGHNT and CDR2 YYREEE (reference sequence).

The chain links TRBV2 to TRBJ1-2, with 8 positions matching TRBD1. The CDR3 is made up of 12 amino acids. Trimming took 6 bases from V and 10 from J; bases not matched to a gene: 7. The V gene's germline CDR1 is SNHLY and CDR2 FYNNEI. The CDR3 reads CASRPGGADYTF. In DNA form, the CDR3 reads TGTGCCAGCAGGCCAGGGGGCGCGGACTACACCTTC.

The table lists this clone with a count of one. The J gene is TRBJ2-7, the V gene TRBV27, with TRBD1 matching 8 bases. Looked up from germline, CDR1 is MNHEY and CDR2 is SMNVEV (reference sequence). This CDR3 spans 17 amino acids. V lost 0 bases, J lost 2 bases, and 9 bases stayed unmatched. The CDR3 DNA sequence: TGTGCCAGCAGTTTATCGGTGGGGGACAGGAACCCCTACGAGCAGTACTTC. Protein sequence: CASSLSVGDRNPYEQYF.

This clone appeared a few times. This chain connects TRBV11-2 to TRBJ2-5; 10 bases agree with TRBD2. TRBJ2-7 explains the end of the DNA better; the J call may be wrong. In germline, CDR1 is SGHAT, CDR2 FQNNGV. The CDR3 loop spans 18 amino acids. The CDR3 nucleotides read TGTGCCAGCAGCTTAGGGCTAGCGGGGGCCCGACTCTCCTACGAGCAGTACTTC. Its translation is CASSLGLAGARLSYEQYF.

This chain joins TRBV5-1 and TRBJ2-7, with D possibly being TRBD2 (6 bases). The CDR3 consists of 15 residues. CDR1 SGHRS and CDR2 YFSETQ come from the germline V gene. The V end lost 8 bases, the J end lost 1 base, and 19 bases lay between the germline ends. The CDR3 DNA sequence: TGCGCCAGAGATATCCAGGAGGGCGCATCCTACGAGCAGTACTTC. Its protein product is CARDIQEGASYEQYF. The whole variable domain, remainder taken from reference TRBV5-1 and TRBJ2-7, is KAGVTQTPRYLIKTRGQQVTLSCSPISGHRSVSWYQQTPGQGLQFLFEYFSETQRNKGNFPGRFSGRQFSNSRSEMNVSTLELGDSALYLCARDIQEGASYEQYFGPGTRLTVT.

This chain links TRBV28 with TRBJ1-5; TRBD1 is a possible D gene (5 bases). The germline V gene encodes CDR1 MDHEN and CDR2 SYDVKM. V lost 6 bases and J 7 bases, leaving 16 bases between the germline ends. CDR3 length: 14 residues. CDR3 coding DNA: TGTGCCAGCAGCCCAAAGCTTCAGGGACAGCCCCAGCATTTT. Translation: CASSPKLQGQPQHF.

V is TRBV19 and J is TRBJ1-6; TRBD1 matches at 8 bases. V lost 6 bases and J lost 5; bases outside the gene matches: 3. Per germline, CDR1 LNHDA and CDR2 SQIVND (reference sequence). This CDR3 contains 14 residues. The CDR3 DNA reads as TGTGCCAGTAGCAGGGGGCCAGATAATTCACCCCTCCACTTT. As protein: CASSRGPDNSPLHF. Based on the CDR3 plus reference TRBV19 and TRBJ1-6, the full variable domain is DGGITQSPKYLFRKEGQNVTLSCEQNLNHDAMYWYRQDPGQGLRLIYYSQIVNDFQKGDIAEGYSVSREKKESFPLTVTSAQKNPTAFYLCASSRGPDNSPLHFGNGTRLTVT.

The V call is TRBV5-1, the J call TRBJ1-3, with D possibly matching TRBD1 (6 bases). The V gene lost 0 bases and the J gene lost 4 bases, with 14 bases spanning the gap. The germline V gene encodes CDR1 SGHRS and CDR2 YFSETQ. The CDR3 has 16 residues. CDR3 amino acids: CASSLAGGRLGNTIYF. In DNA, the CDR3 is TGCGCCAGCAGCTTGGCGGGGGGCAGGCTCGGAAACACCATATATTTT.

The CDR3 reads CASSLAGSYNEQFF. CDR3 coding DNA: TGTGCCAGCAGCTTGGCCGGCTCCTACAATGAGCAGTTCTTC. J is TRBJ2-1 and V is TRBV5-4; D unclear. V was clipped by 0 bases and J by 0 bases, with 4 bases between them. Germline V CDR1 and CDR2: SGHNT, YYREEE (reference sequence). This CDR3 is 14 amino acids long.

This clone was seen a handful of times. The rearrangement joins TRBV7-6 to TRBJ2-3; a weak D match, TRBD2 (6 bases). Germline V gives CDR1 SGHVS, CDR2 FNYEAQ. With 3 bases removed from V and 1 base from J, the gap between germline ends came to 8 bases. The CDR3 is 14 amino acids. The CDR3 spells CASSFPSGTDTQYF. CDR3 sequence (DNA): TGTGCCAGCAGCTTTCCTAGCGGCACAGATACGCAGTATTTT.

The chain joins TRBV18 to TRBJ2-7; 8 nucleotides agree with TRBD1. Germline V lookup: CDR1 KGHSH, CDR2 LQKENI. This CDR3 spans 14 amino acids. V shed 2 bases and J 7 bases; nucleotides not matched to a gene: 7. CDR3 in DNA: TGTGCCAGCTCACCAGACAGGGGATCTGGGGAGCAGTACTTC. Amino acids: CASSPDRGSGEQYF. The full variable domain, completed using reference TRBV18 and TRBJ2-7, is NAGVMQNPRHLVRRRGQEARLRCSPMKGHSHVYWYRQLPEEGLKFMVYLQKENIIDESGMPKERFSAEFPKEGPSILRIQQVVRGDSAAYFCASSPDRGSGEQYFGPGTRLTVT.

This clone was seen a few times. The chain combines TRBV30 with TRBJ1-1; tentatively, D is TRBD1 (6 bases). From germline, CDR1 is GTSNPN and CDR2 SVGIG (reference sequence). The V end was cut by 3 bases, the J end by 3 bases, with 20 bases between. CDR3 size: 16 residues. This CDR3 reads CAWRGRGLALDTEAFF. CDR3 nucleotides: TGTGCCTGGAGGGGCAGGGGCTTAGCTTTGGACACTGAAGCTTTCTTT.

This clone was counted between two and nine times. The chain carries TRBV30 and TRBJ2-5, with no clear D. Germline V gene lookup returns CDR1 GTSNPN and CDR2 SVGIG (reference sequence). The CDR3 has 12 residues. V lost 1 base, J lost 5 bases, and 8 bases lay in between. The CDR3 protein is CAWSDNVETQYF. Written as DNA, the CDR3 is TGTGCCTGGAGTGACAACGTTGAGACCCAGTACTTC. Full variable domain (rest looked up from reference TRBV30 and TRBJ2-5): SQTIHQWPATLVQPVGSPLSLECTVEGTSNPNLYWYRQAAGRGLQLLFYSVGIGQISSEVPQNLSASRPQDRQFILSSKKLLLSDSGFYLCAWSDNVETQYFGPGTRLLVL.

The chain carries TRBV19 and TRBJ1-2; TRBD1 might be the D (6 bases). The CDR3 has 15 residues. The germline V gene has CDR1 LNHDA and CDR2 SQIVND (reference sequence). Trimming shortened V by 7 bases and J by 2 bases, and 17 bases separated the two germline ends. The CDR3 bases are TGTGCCAGTAATGTGCCTGGGCAGGGGAACTATGGCTACACCTTC. It codes for CASNVPGQGNYGYTF. Supplemented by reference TRBV19 and TRBJ1-2, the full variable domain reads DGGITQSPKYLFRKEGQNVTLSCEQNLNHDAMYWYRQDPGQGLRLIYYSQIVNDFQKGDIAEGYSVSREKKESFPLTVTSAQKNPTAFYLCASNVPGQGNYGYTFGSGTRLTVV.

The chain is built from TRBV5-6 and TRBJ2-7; D unclear. CDR1 is SGHDT, CDR2 YYEEEE, per germline. The CDR3 runs 13 residues. V gave up 4 bases and J gave up 0 bases, with 8 bases separating them. The CDR3 spells CASSREASYEQYF. The CDR3 DNA sequence: TGTGCCAGCAGCCGAGAGGCCTCCTACGAGCAGTACTTC. Using reference TRBV5-6 and TRBJ2-7 for the parts outside the CDR3, the full variable domain is DAGVTQSPTHLIKTRGQQVTLRCSPKSGHDTVSWYQQALGQGPQFIFQYYEEEERQRGNFPDRFSGHQFPNYSSELNVNALLLGDSALYLCASSREASYEQYFGPGTRLTVT.

The V gene is TRBV9, the J gene TRBJ2-2, with 10 positions matching TRBD2. Germline CDR1 is SGDLS and CDR2 is YYNGEE. The CDR3 is 18 residues long. J lost 3 bases, V lost 0 bases, and 8 bases had no gene match. CDR3 DNA: TGTGCCAGCAGCGTAGTCACTAGCGGGGCAGGGGACACCGGGGAGCTGTTTTTT. Encoded protein: CASSVVTSGAGDTGELFF.

The V call is TRBV19, the J call TRBJ1-5; no reliable D call. This CDR3 comprises 14 residues. Germline V lookup: CDR1 LNHDA, CDR2 SQIVND (reference sequence). Trimming left V 7 bases short and J 2 bases short, with 12 bases between. The CDR3 reads CASKSVIGNQPQHF. CDR3 DNA sequence: TGTGCCAGTAAGAGCGTGATAGGCAATCAGCCCCAGCATTTT.

This clone has only a few counts. The DNA of the CDR3 is TGTGCCAGCAGCTCCCCTTTTGCGGGGGGGGTCCACGAGCAGTACTTC. Translating gives CASSSPFAGGVHEQYF. This chain uses TRBV7-8 with TRBJ2-7; 9 positions agree with TRBD2. The CDR3 runs 16 residues. Losses at the gene ends were 4 bases for V and 5 bases for J; bases not matched to a gene: 12. Germline V gene data show CDR1 as SGHVS and CDR2 as FQNEAQ.

This chain uses TRBV2 with TRBJ2-1, with 7 bases that match TRBD2. The V and J ends lost 11 bases and 10 bases, in that order; junction bases with no gene match: 17. Germline loops: CDR1 SNHLY, CDR2 FYNNEI. CDR3 length equals 14 residues. CDR3 amino acids: CAVHALFLAVEQFF. CDR3 coding DNA: TGTGCCGTACACGCCCTATTTCTAGCGGTCGAGCAGTTCTTC.

This clone was detected only once. The chain employs TRBV30 and TRBJ1-6; TRBD1 agrees at 7 bases. The CDR3 sequence is 13 residues long. V trimming: 5 bases; J trimming: 4 bases; junction bases outside the gene matches: 2. Germline values: CDR1 GTSNPN, CDR2 SVGIG (reference sequence). The CDR3 DNA is TGTGCCTGGCGGGGACAGTATAATTCACCCCTCCACTTT. Translation gives CAWRGQYNSPLHF.

This rearrangement joins TRBV5-6 to TRBJ1-5, with D uncertain. Trimming removed 3 bases at V and 0 bases at J, with 16 bases between. Germline lookup yields CDR1 SGHDT and CDR2 YYEEEE. The CDR3 runs 17 residues. In DNA form, the CDR3 reads TGTGCCAGCAGCTCGATTCACTCGGGTTATAGCAATCAGCCCCAGCATTTT. Residues: CASSSIHSGYSNQPQHF.

CDR3: CASSNQGDSPLHF. CDR3 DNA: TGTGCCAGCAGCAACCAGGGGGATTCACCCCTCCACTTT. This sequence joins TRBV7-2 and TRBJ1-6, with 7 bases fitting TRBD1. Losses at the gene ends were 5 bases for V and 8 bases for J; bases not matched to a gene: 3. Germline CDR1 reads SGHTA; CDR2 reads FQGNSA. The CDR3 extends over 13 amino acids.

The chain couples TRBV6-1 to TRBJ2-1; 10 bases match TRBD2. After removal of 7 bases from V and 9 bases from J, the junction contained 9 bases not matched to a gene. The CDR3 totals 14 residues. Looked up from germline, CDR1 is MNHNS and CDR2 is SASEGT. CDR3 protein: CASIEQRGGGEQFF. CDR3 in DNA: TGTGCCAGCATTGAGCAGCGGGGGGGCGGTGAGCAGTTCTTC.